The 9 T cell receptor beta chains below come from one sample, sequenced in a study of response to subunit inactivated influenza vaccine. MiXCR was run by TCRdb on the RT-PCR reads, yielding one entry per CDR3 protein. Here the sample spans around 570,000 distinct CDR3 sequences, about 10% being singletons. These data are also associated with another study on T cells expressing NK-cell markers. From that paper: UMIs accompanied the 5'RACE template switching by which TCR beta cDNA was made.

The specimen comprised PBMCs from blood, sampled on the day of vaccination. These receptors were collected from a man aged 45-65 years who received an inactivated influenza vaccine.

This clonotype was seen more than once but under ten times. The CDR3 loop is CSARWQNTYEQYF. The CDR3 DNA reads TGCAGTGCTAGGTGGCAGAATACCTACGAGCAGTACTTC. The J gene is TRBJ2-7, the V gene TRBV20-1, with D unclear. V lost 3 bases, J lost 2 bases, and 11 bases lay in between. The CDR3 runs 13 residues. Germline V gene sequence: CDR1 DFQATT, CDR2 SNEGSKA (reference sequence).

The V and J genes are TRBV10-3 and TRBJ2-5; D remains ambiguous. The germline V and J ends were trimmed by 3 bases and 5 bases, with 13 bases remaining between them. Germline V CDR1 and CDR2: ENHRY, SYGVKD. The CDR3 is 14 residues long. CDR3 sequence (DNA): TGTGCCATCAGTGACGGCACCGCGAGGGAGACCCAGTACTTC. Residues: CAISDGTARETQYF.

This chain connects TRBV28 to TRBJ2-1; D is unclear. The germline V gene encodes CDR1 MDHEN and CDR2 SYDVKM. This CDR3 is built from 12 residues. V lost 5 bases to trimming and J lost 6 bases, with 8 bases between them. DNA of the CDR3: TGTGCCAGCAGTCCCCCGTTCAATGAGCAGTTCTTC. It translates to CASSPPFNEQFF.

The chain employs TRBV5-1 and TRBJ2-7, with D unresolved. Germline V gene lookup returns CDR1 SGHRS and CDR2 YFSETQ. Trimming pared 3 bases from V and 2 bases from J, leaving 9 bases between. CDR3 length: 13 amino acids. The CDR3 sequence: CASSSPEAYEQYF. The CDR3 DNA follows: TGCGCCAGCAGCTCGCCCGAGGCCTACGAGCAGTACTTC.

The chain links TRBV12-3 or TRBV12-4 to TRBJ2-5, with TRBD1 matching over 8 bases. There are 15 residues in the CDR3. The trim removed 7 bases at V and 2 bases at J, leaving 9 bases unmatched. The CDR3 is CASTLGTGRQETQYF. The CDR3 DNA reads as TGTGCCAGCACGCTCGGGACAGGACGACAAGAGACCCAGTACTTC.

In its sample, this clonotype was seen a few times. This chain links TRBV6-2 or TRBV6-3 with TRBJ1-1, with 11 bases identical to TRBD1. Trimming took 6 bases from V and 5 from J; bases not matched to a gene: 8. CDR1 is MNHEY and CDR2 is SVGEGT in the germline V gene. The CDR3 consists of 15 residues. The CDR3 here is CASSPMDRGQTEAFF. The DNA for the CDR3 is TGTGCCAGCAGCCCGATGGACAGGGGGCAGACTGAAGCTTTCTTT.

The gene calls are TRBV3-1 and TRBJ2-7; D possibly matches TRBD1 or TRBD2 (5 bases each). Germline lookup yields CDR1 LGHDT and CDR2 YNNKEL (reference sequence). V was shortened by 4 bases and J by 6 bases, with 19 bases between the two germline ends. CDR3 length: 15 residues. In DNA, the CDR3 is TGTGCCAGCAGCCGGTCGGGACCCGCGGGCGGCGAGCAGTACTTC. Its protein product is CASSRSGPAGGEQYF.

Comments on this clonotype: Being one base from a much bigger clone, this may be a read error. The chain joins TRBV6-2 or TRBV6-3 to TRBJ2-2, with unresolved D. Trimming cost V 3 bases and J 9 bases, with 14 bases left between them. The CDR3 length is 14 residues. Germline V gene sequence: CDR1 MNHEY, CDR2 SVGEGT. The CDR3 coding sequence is TGTGCCAGCAGTTATAGTCACACGGCCTGGGAGCTGTTTTTT. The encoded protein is CASSYSHTAWELFF.

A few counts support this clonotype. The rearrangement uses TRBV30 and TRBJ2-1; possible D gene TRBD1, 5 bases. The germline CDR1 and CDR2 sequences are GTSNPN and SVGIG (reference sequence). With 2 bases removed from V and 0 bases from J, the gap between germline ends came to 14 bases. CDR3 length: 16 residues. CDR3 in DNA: TGTGCCTGGAGTTTAAGGGGTTGGAGCTCCTACAATGAGCAGTTCTTC. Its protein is CAWSLRGWSSYNEQFF.